One and the same sample provided the 8 T cell receptor beta chains below, sequenced in a study of blood T cell repertoires in COVID-19. Measured with immunoSEQ multiplex PCR; TCRdb has only the in-frame clones, and not every one. The repertoire holds 200,000 to 250,000 clones, with approximately 90% as singletons. Sequencing was performed on peripheral blood. The source is a woman in her late teens or twenties who had recovered from COVID-19.

The rearrangement uses TRBV6-5 and TRBJ2-7, with 7 bases matching TRBD2. The CDR3 totals 13 residues. Germline CDR1 is MNHEY and CDR2 is SVGAGI. V lost 5 bases, J lost 2 bases, and 3 bases stayed unmatched. The CDR3 protein is CASSPGGPYEQYF. CDR3 bases: TGTGCCAGCAGTCCGGGGGGTCCCTACGAGCAGTACTTC.

CDR3 region: CASSLSGTGGARYGYTF. CDR3 nucleotides: TGTGCCAGCAGTCTATCTGGGACAGGGGGCGCCCGCTATGGCTACACCTTC. V gene TRBV25-1 combines with J gene TRBJ1-2; 12 bases match TRBD1. Losses at the gene ends were 5 bases for V and 4 bases for J; bases not matched to a gene: 11. The CDR3 consists of 17 residues. CDR1 and CDR2 from the germline V gene are MGHDK and SYGVNS.

This chain connects TRBV4-3 to TRBJ1-2; 7 bases align to TRBD1. Unmatched junction bases numbered 7, after V lost 2 bases and J lost 7 bases. The CDR3 length is 14 residues. Germline CDR1 LGHNA, CDR2 YSLEER. The CDR3 here is CASSQTGTAFGYTF. CDR3 bases: TGCGCCAGCAGCCAAACCGGGACAGCTTTTGGCTACACCTTC.

V usage is TRBV6-6 and J usage is TRBJ2-7, with TRBD1 matching over 10 bases. J lost 0 bases, V lost 4 bases, and 3 bases had no gene match. Germline lookup yields CDR1 MNHNY and CDR2 SVGAGI (reference sequence). CDR3 size: 15 residues. The CDR3 nucleotides read TGTGCCAGCAGTTCCGACAGGGGGCGCTCCTACGAGCAGTACTTC. Its translation is CASSSDRGRSYEQYF.

CDR3 loop: CASSMGGNTGELFF. The CDR3 nucleotides are TGTGCCAGTAGTATGGGGGGGAACACCGGGGAGCTGTTTTTT. J is TRBJ2-2 and V is TRBV19, with D perhaps matching TRBD2 (6 bases). Germline-derived CDR1 and CDR2 are LNHDA and SQIVND (reference sequence). The CDR3 loop spans 14 amino acids. V was trimmed by 3 bases and J by 1 base, leaving 6 bases between them.

The chain couples TRBV6-5 to TRBJ1-1, with unresolved D. The CDR3 is 13 amino acids. The germline gives CDR1 MNHEY, CDR2 SVGAGI. V dropped 5 bases and J dropped 1 base, with 8 bases sitting between them. DNA of the CDR3: TGTGCCAGCAGTCAGGTCCCGAACACTGAAGCTTTCTTT. As protein: CASSQVPNTEAFF.

This chain connects TRBV5-5 to TRBJ1-1, with 7 bases matching TRBD1. There are 15 residues in the CDR3. Trimming cost V 4 bases and J 2 bases; bases outside gene matches: 8. Germline loops: CDR1 SGHKS, CDR2 YYEKEE (reference sequence). The CDR3 loop is CASSLRQGVNTEAFF. Written as DNA, the CDR3 is TGTGCCAGCAGCCTAAGACAGGGCGTCAACACTGAAGCTTTCTTT.

CDR3 DNA sequence: TGCGCCAGCAGCTTGGTCCTGAGCACTGAAGCTTTCTTT. Its translation: CASSLVLSTEAFF. The V call is TRBV5-1, the J call TRBJ1-1; no clear D gene. CDR1 SGHRS and CDR2 YFSETQ come from the germline V gene. CDR3 length equals 13 residues. The germline V and J ends were trimmed by 0 bases and 4 bases, with 7 bases remaining between them.